A single sample is the source of the 20 T cell receptor beta chains below, sequenced in a study of cytomegalovirus exposure and HLA in healthy donors. Sequencing used immunoSEQ multiplex PCR; TCRdb keeps in-frame clones, though not all of them. The sample yields about 160,000 clones, approximately 96% seen once. The source material was PBMCs. Every receptor here comes from a young woman in good health and CMV-seronegative.

The V and J genes are TRBV11-2 and TRBJ1-1; 7 bases match TRBD1. Germline lookup yields CDR1 SGHAT and CDR2 FQNNGV. With 5 bases clipped from V and 5 bases from J, the junction kept 8 bases outside the gene matches. The CDR3 runs 14 residues. The CDR3 nucleotides read TGTGCCAGCAGCCAGACACCGGGACAGACTGAAGCTTTCTTT. It translates to CASSQTPGQTEAFF.

The chain has TRBV5-6 and TRBJ2-5; TRBD2 agrees at 8 bases. This CDR3 has 13 residues. Germline loops: CDR1 SGHDT, CDR2 YYEEEE. V trimming: 6 bases; J trimming: 1 base; junction bases outside the gene matches: 2. This CDR3 is CASTGGAQETQYF. The CDR3, as DNA: TGTGCCAGCACCGGGGGGGCCCAAGAGACCCAGTACTTC.

V usage is TRBV5-4 and J usage is TRBJ2-7, with D perhaps matching TRBD1 (7 bases). Deletions cut 4 bases from V and 2 bases from J, with 13 bases between. The germline CDR1 and CDR2 sequences are SGHNT and YYREEE (reference sequence). The CDR3 runs to 14 residues. CDR3 nucleotide sequence: TGTGCCAGCAGCCCGTCAGGGGGGACCTACGAGCAGTACTTC. Translated, it gives CASSPSGGTYEQYF.

The rearrangement uses TRBV19 and TRBJ1-1; 7 bases are shared with TRBD1. The CDR3 is 17 residues long. J was trimmed by 4 bases and V by 5 bases; bases with no gene match: 16. Germline CDR1 reads LNHDA; CDR2 reads SQIVND (reference sequence). The chain's CDR3 is CASSFYDRAEGGTEAFF. Written as DNA, the CDR3 is TGTGCCAGTAGTTTCTACGACAGGGCTGAAGGAGGCACTGAAGCTTTCTTT.

This chain joins TRBV7-8 and TRBJ1-1; D not certain. V was cut by 8 bases and J by 1 base, with 11 bases left in between. Germline values: CDR1 SGHVS, CDR2 FQNEAQ. The CDR3 sequence is 13 residues long. The CDR3 region is CASHASGNTEAFF. The CDR3 nucleotides read TGTGCCAGCCACGCCTCGGGGAACACTGAAGCTTTCTTT.

V and J are TRBV5-4 and TRBJ1-1; D is perhaps TRBD1 (5 bases). Trimming shortened V by 5 bases and J by 0 bases, and 14 bases separated the two germline ends. In germline, CDR1 is SGHNT, CDR2 YYREEE (reference sequence). The CDR3 covers 15 residues. CDR3 in amino acids: CASSSYRLMNTEAFF. Here the CDR3 DNA reads TGTGCCAGCAGTTCCTACAGGCTTATGAACACTGAAGCTTTCTTT.

V is TRBV19 and J is TRBJ1-4, with 10 bases that match TRBD1. V lost 5 bases and J lost 4; bases outside the gene matches: 10. In germline, CDR1 is LNHDA, CDR2 SQIVND (reference sequence). The CDR3 spans 17 residues. As DNA, the CDR3 is TGTGCCAGTAGTTCGAGAGGGGGACAGGGGATTAATGAAAAACTGTTTTTT. Translation gives CASSSRGGQGINEKLFF.

V gene TRBV4-1 combines with J gene TRBJ2-7; 8 bases map to TRBD1. V trimming: 1 base; J trimming: 3 bases; junction bases outside the gene matches: 5. The CDR3 has 15 amino acids. Germline V lookup: CDR1 MGHRA, CDR2 YSYEKL. The DNA for the CDR3 is TGCGCCAGCAGCCAAGTTTGGGACAGGATCTACGAGCAGTACTTC. This codes for CASSQVWDRIYEQYF.

The rearrangement links TRBV7-2 to TRBJ2-3, with D perhaps matching TRBD2 (7 bases). The CDR3 sequence is 16 residues long. Trimming removed 1 base at V and 2 bases at J, with 13 bases between. From germline, CDR1 is SGHTA and CDR2 FQGNSA. The CDR3 DNA is TGTGCCAGCAGCTTAGAAGGCGGGGGCCCCACAGATACGCAGTATTTT. This sequence encodes CASSLEGGGPTDTQYF.

The chain is built from TRBV5-1 and TRBJ1-2, with 12 bases that match TRBD1. The germline V gene has CDR1 SGHRS and CDR2 YFSETQ. V shed 3 bases, J shed 7 bases, and the junction held 1 base outside the gene matches. CDR3 length: 13 residues. CDR3 protein: CASSSGQGAGYTF. CDR3 in DNA: TGCGCCAGCAGCTCGGGACAGGGGGCTGGCTACACCTTC.

The rearrangement links TRBV7-9 to TRBJ1-1, with 8 bases identical to TRBD1. With V trimmed by 8 bases and J by 1 base, 15 bases remained unmatched. The CDR3 runs to 17 residues. The germline V gene encodes CDR1 SEHNR and CDR2 FQNEAQ (reference sequence). The CDR3 region has the DNA TGTGCCAGCGGGAGATTGACAGGGGCTAATTCGAACACTGAAGCTTTCTTT. Encoded protein: CASGRLTGANSNTEAFF.

The CDR3: CASSRSGQRNEKLFF. The CDR3 nucleotides are TGTGCCAGCAGCCGATCGGGACAGAGAAATGAAAAACTGTTTTTT. The V and J genes are TRBV7-2 and TRBJ1-4, with 7 bases fitting TRBD1. The V and J ends lost 5 bases and 5 bases, in that order; junction bases with no gene match: 8. The CDR3 has 15 amino acids. Per germline, CDR1 SGHTA and CDR2 FQGNSA.

The gene calls are TRBV2 and TRBJ2-1, with unresolved D. This CDR3 has 10 amino acids. Germline loops: CDR1 SNHLY, CDR2 FYNNEI. V lost 9 bases to trimming and J lost 9 bases, with 9 bases between them. As DNA, the CDR3 is TGTGCCAGTCGGGTGGGTGAGCAGTTCTTC. Amino acids: CASRVGEQFF.

V and J are TRBV5-1 and TRBJ2-7; D is possibly TRBD1 (5 bases). The V gene lost 0 bases and the J gene lost 3 bases, with 13 bases spanning the gap. In germline, CDR1 is SGHRS, CDR2 YFSETQ. This CDR3 spans 15 amino acids. The CDR3 DNA follows: TGCGCCAGCAGCTTGGGTGGGGCTTCCAACTACGAGCAGTACTTC. It yields the protein CASSLGGASNYEQYF.

V usage is TRBV6-1 and J usage is TRBJ2-5, with D possibly TRBD2 on 5 matching bases. The V end was cut by 5 bases, the J end by 1 base, with 8 bases between. The CDR3 contains 13 residues. The germline CDR1 and CDR2 sequences are MNHNS and SASEGT. The CDR3, as DNA: TGTGCCAGCAGTACGGACTTCCAAGAGACCCAGTACTTC. Translation: CASSTDFQETQYF.

The chain joins TRBV27 to TRBJ2-7, with TRBD2 identical over 10 bases. CDR3 length: 15 amino acids. The V gene end was trimmed by 4 bases and the J gene end by 2 bases; junction bases not matched to a gene: 5. Germline CDR1 and CDR2: MNHEY and SMNVEV (reference sequence). CDR3 region: CASSSLAGAPYEQYF. The CDR3, as DNA: TGTGCCAGCAGTTCTCTAGCGGGGGCCCCCTACGAGCAGTACTTC.

The chain uses TRBV2 and TRBJ2-3; TRBD1 agrees at 7 bases. The CDR3 contains 15 residues. CDR1 and CDR2 from the germline V gene are SNHLY and FYNNEI. The V segment lost 6 bases and the J segment 4 bases; nucleotides outside the gene matches: 10. The CDR3 is CASRSDRAGPDTQYF. DNA for the CDR3: TGTGCCAGCAGATCCGACAGGGCAGGGCCAGATACGCAGTATTTT.

This clone was picked up one time. The rearrangement joins TRBV27 to TRBJ1-1; 7 bases fit TRBD1. J was trimmed by 1 base and V by 0 bases; bases with no gene match: 2. The CDR3 loop spans 15 amino acids. Per the germline V gene, CDR1 is MNHEY and CDR2 is SMNVEV (reference sequence). DNA of the CDR3: TGTGCCAGCAGTTTATCGACAGGGAGGAACACTGAAGCTTTCTTT. Its translation is CASSLSTGRNTEAFF.

The rearrangement uses TRBV7-2 and TRBJ1-3, with TRBD1 identical over 7 bases. V shed 2 bases, J shed 4 bases, and the junction held 5 bases outside the gene matches. Germline CDR1 and CDR2: SGHTA and FQGNSA. The CDR3 runs 15 residues. The CDR3 spells CASSLYGTAGNTIYF. The CDR3 bases are TGTGCCAGCAGCTTATACGGGACAGCCGGAAACACCATATATTTT.

The gene calls are TRBV9 and TRBJ2-1; 15 bases align to TRBD2. This CDR3 is 15 amino acids long. V lost 6 bases, J lost 6 bases, and 4 bases stayed unmatched. Germline V gives CDR1 SGDLS, CDR2 YYNGEE. The CDR3 sequence: CASTRTSGGGNEQFF. CDR3 nucleotide sequence: TGTGCCAGCACCCGGACTAGCGGGGGGGGCAATGAGCAGTTCTTC.